These 17 T cell receptor beta chains originate from one sample sequenced in a study of spatial heterogeneity in lung cancer. TCRdb processed the 5' RACE reads anew with MiXCR; each CDR3 protein has one entry. This table holds 20,000 to 25,000 distinct CDR3 sequences, 2.8% found once. Study results and caveats: Counts that tracked tumor mutation counts were those of expanded intratumoral alpha and beta TCRs.

No antigen has been assigned to these receptors. As to time point: sample taken at primary tumor resection. The source was lung tumor tissue, collected at surgery. These receptor sequences come from a male donor with early-stage non-small cell lung cancer.

This clonotype was seen many times. The chain uses TRBV7-6 and TRBJ1-4; D is perhaps TRBD1 (6 bases). The length of the CDR3 is 15 residues. Germline CDR1 is SGHVS and CDR2 is FNYEAQ. The ends were cut back, 5 bases at V and 4 bases at J, with 14 bases in the middle. The CDR3 protein is CASSTSIGGNEKLFF. CDR3 bases: TGTGCCAGCAGCACTTCCATAGGGGGTAATGAAAAACTGTTTTTT.

This clonotype was detected many times. V gene TRBV18 combines with J gene TRBJ1-2; the D gene is possibly TRBD1 (6 bases). The CDR3 is made up of 15 amino acids. The V gene lost 6 bases and the J gene lost 4 bases, with 18 bases spanning the gap. Germline values: CDR1 KGHSH, CDR2 LQKENI. The CDR3 bases are TGTGCCAGCTCCCCAACCGGACAGTTAGTCTATGGCTACACCTTC. This codes for CASSPTGQLVYGYTF.

At least ten counts were recorded for this clonotype. This chain links TRBV7-9 with TRBJ2-2, with D perhaps TRBD2 (5 bases). This CDR3 region has 16 residues. Germline values: CDR1 SEHNR, CDR2 FQNEAQ (reference sequence). V was trimmed by 3 bases and J by 4 bases, leaving 15 bases between them. The CDR3 here is CASSFTGMSRTGELFF. In DNA, the CDR3 is TGTGCCAGCAGCTTCACGGGGATGAGTCGCACCGGGGAGCTGTTTTTT.

The sample holds many counts of this clonotype. This chain uses TRBV12-3 or TRBV12-4 with TRBJ1-2; TRBD1 might be the D (6 bases). V was trimmed by 5 bases and J by 3 bases, leaving 13 bases between them. CDR3 length: 14 amino acids. The CDR3 coding sequence is TGTGCCAGCAGTCGCCGGGACATAGACTATGGCTACACCTTC. It translates to CASSRRDIDYGYTF.

This clonotype showed up many times. The rearrangement joins TRBV18 to TRBJ1-1; D is ambiguous. The V gene lost 3 bases and the J gene lost 0 bases, with 8 bases spanning the gap. Germline loops: CDR1 KGHSH, CDR2 LQKENI. This CDR3 has 14 residues. The CDR3 sequence is CASSPGKMNTEAFF. The CDR3 DNA follows: TGTGCCAGCTCACCCGGAAAAATGAACACTGAAGCTTTCTTT. Complete variable domain (other parts from reference TRBV18 and TRBJ1-1): NAGVMQNPRHLVRRRGQEARLRCSPMKGHSHVYWYRQLPEEGLKFMVYLQKENIIDESGMPKERFSAEFPKEGPSILRIQQVVRGDSAAYFCASSPGKMNTEAFFGQGTRLTVV.

This clonotype was seen repeatedly, ten times or more. The chain recombines TRBV10-3 with TRBJ2-7; TRBD1 agrees at 7 bases. CDR3 size: 15 residues. V trimming: 2 bases; J trimming: 6 bases; junction bases outside the gene matches: 10. The germline V gene has CDR1 ENHRY and CDR2 SYGVKD. The CDR3 loop is CAISEQGTARPEQYF. CDR3 DNA sequence: TGTGCCATCAGTGAGCAGGGGACAGCGCGTCCCGAGCAGTACTTC.

In its sample, this clonotype was seen many times. The V call is TRBV7-8, the J call TRBJ2-3, with 9 bases that match TRBD2. Germline CDR1 reads SGHVS; CDR2 reads FQNEAQ. Trimming cost V 6 bases and J 5 bases; bases outside gene matches: 6. The length of the CDR3 is 14 residues. In DNA form, the CDR3 reads TGTGCCAGCAGTTTTAGCGGGAGTGGAGATACGCAGTATTTT. This codes for CASSFSGSGDTQYF.

This clonotype was observed many times. The chain is built from TRBV5-1 and TRBJ2-7; 13 bases are a match to TRBD2. The CDR3 is made up of 15 amino acids. The ends lost 0 bases at V and 9 bases at J; junction bases unmatched: 6. CDR1 is SGHRS and CDR2 is YFSETQ in the germline V gene. The CDR3 here is CASSLDLTSGRRQYF. The CDR3 DNA sequence: TGCGCCAGCAGCTTGGACCTGACTAGCGGGAGGAGGCAGTACTTC. Combining the CDR3 with reference TRBV5-1 and TRBJ2-7 gives the whole variable domain KAGVTQTPRYLIKTRGQQVTLSCSPISGHRSVSWYQQTPGQGLQFLFEYFSETQRNKGNFPGRFSGRQFSNSRSEMNVSTLELGDSALYLCASSLDLTSGRRQYFGPGTRLTVT.

This clonotype occurred many times. This chain connects TRBV7-8 to TRBJ2-7; a possible D gene is TRBD2 (6 bases). This CDR3 comprises 13 residues. Trimming shortened V by 1 base and J by 3 bases, and 7 bases separated the two germline ends. Germline V lookup: CDR1 SGHVS, CDR2 FQNEAQ. CDR3 DNA sequence: TGTGCCAGCAGCTTAGGCGGGAACTACGAGCAGTACTTC. It encodes CASSLGGNYEQYF.

This clonotype was recorded at least ten times. The chain joins TRBV27 to TRBJ1-1; possible D gene TRBD1, 6 bases. V gave up 5 bases and J gave up 8 bases, with 15 bases separating them. The CDR3 totals 13 residues. CDR1 is MNHEY, CDR2 SMNVEV, per germline (reference sequence). CDR3 amino acids: CASSQGQRTEAFF. The CDR3 DNA sequence: TGTGCCAGCAGTCAAGGACAGAGAACGGAAGCTTTCTTT.

This clonotype was detected many times. The chain joins TRBV7-2 to TRBJ1-1, with 9 bases matching TRBD1. V shed 0 bases and J 3 bases; nucleotides not matched to a gene: 8. This CDR3 region has 17 residues. CDR1 SGHTA and CDR2 FQGNSA come from the germline V gene. The CDR3 loop is CASSLAGQGVPYTEAFF. The CDR3 bases are TGTGCCAGCAGCTTAGCGGGACAGGGAGTTCCTTACACTGAAGCTTTCTTT.

This clonotype was picked up many times. This chain joins TRBV11-3 and TRBJ2-1; 11 nucleotides align to TRBD2. The V gene end was trimmed by 4 bases and the J gene end by 8 bases; junction bases not matched to a gene: 7. CDR3 size: 15 residues. Germline V lookup: CDR1 SGHNT, CDR2 YENEEA. The CDR3 bases are TGTGCCAGCAGCTCACTAGCGGGAGTACGTCATGAGCAGTTCTTC. This encodes CASSSLAGVRHEQFF.

This clonotype occurred many times. The chain recombines TRBV12-5 with TRBJ2-1, with 12 bases lining up with TRBD2. CDR3 length equals 17 residues. CDR1 and CDR2 from the germline V gene are LGHNT and FRNRAP. J lost 4 bases, V lost 1 base, and 5 bases had no gene match. The DNA for the CDR3 is TGTGCTAGTGGTTTGGGGTCTAGCGGGAGGGTATACAATGAGCAGTTCTTC. It translates to CASGLGSSGRVYNEQFF.

This clonotype was counted at least ten times. The chain uses TRBV7-9 and TRBJ2-1, with D unclear. V dropped 0 bases and J dropped 9 bases, with 6 bases sitting between them. The germline V gene encodes CDR1 SEHNR and CDR2 FQNEAQ (reference sequence). The CDR3 is 12 residues long. The CDR3 spells CASSLADLEQFF. CDR3 DNA sequence: TGTGCCAGCAGCTTAGCAGATCTTGAGCAGTTCTTC. The whole variable domain, remainder taken from reference TRBV7-9 and TRBJ2-1, is DTGVSQNPRHKITKRGQNVTFRCDPISEHNRLYWYRQTLGQGPEFLTYFQNEAQLEKSRLLSDRFSAERPKGSFSTLEIQRTEQGDSAMYLCASSLADLEQFFGPGTRLTVL.

This clonotype was seen ten or more times. V usage is TRBV2 and J usage is TRBJ1-5, with D unresolved. Germline assignment: CDR1 SNHLY and CDR2 FYNNEI. Trimming stripped 3 bases from V and 9 bases from J, with 15 bases between. The CDR3 runs to 14 residues. The CDR3 DNA is TGTGCCAGCAGTGATGTGGAGGGATTTACGCCCCAGCATTTT. Translated: CASSDVEGFTPQHF.

In this sample, this clonotype turned up many times. The genes are TRBV20-1 and TRBJ2-7; possible D gene TRBD1, 6 bases. V gave up 3 bases and J gave up 9 bases, with 21 bases separating them. The germline V gene has CDR1 DFQATT and CDR2 SNEGSKA (reference sequence). CDR3 size: 14 residues. CDR3 loop: CSASGAGENYVQYF. The CDR3 nucleotides are TGCAGTGCTAGTGGGGCAGGGGAAAATTATGTGCAGTACTTC.

This clonotype appeared many times. The chain is built from TRBV12-3 or TRBV12-4 and TRBJ2-7, with 10 nucleotides matching TRBD2. This CDR3 has 13 amino acids. After removal of 5 bases from V and 3 bases from J, the junction contained 1 base not matched to a gene. The CDR3 protein is CASSRTSGYEQYF. The CDR3 DNA reads as TGTGCCAGCAGTCGGACTAGCGGCTACGAGCAGTACTTC.